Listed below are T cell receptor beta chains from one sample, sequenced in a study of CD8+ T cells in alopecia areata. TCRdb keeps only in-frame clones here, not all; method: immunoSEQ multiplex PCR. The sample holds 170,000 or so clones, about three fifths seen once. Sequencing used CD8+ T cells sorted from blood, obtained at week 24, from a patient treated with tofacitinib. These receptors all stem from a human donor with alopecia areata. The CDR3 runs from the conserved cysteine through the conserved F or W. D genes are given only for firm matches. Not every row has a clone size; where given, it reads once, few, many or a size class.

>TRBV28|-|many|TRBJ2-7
TGTGCCAGCAGTTTAGGGATCCACGAGCAGTACTTC
CASSLGIHEQYF
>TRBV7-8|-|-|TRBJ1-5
TGTGCCAGCAGCTCCCTAGGGGTGGTGGGCAATCAGCCCCAGCATTTT
CASSSLGVVGNQPQHF
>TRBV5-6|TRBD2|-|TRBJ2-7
TGTGCCAGCAGCTACCCTAGCGGGGGGGCCTACGAGCAGTACTTC
CASSYPSGGAYEQYF
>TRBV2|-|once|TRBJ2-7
TGTGCCAGCAGTGAAGGTTTTCAGGGAATCTACGAGCAGTACTTC
CASSEGFQGIYEQYF
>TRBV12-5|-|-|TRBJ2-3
TGTGCTAGTGACCCGGGGGCCAGCAGAGATACGCAGTATTTT
CASDPGASRDTQYF
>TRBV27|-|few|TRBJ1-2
TGTGCCAGCAGTCCCGGGACAACTAACTATGGCTACACCTTC
CASSPGTTNYGYTF
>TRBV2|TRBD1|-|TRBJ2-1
TGTGCCAGCAGTAACAGGGGCCATGAGCAGTTCTTC
CASSNRGHEQFF
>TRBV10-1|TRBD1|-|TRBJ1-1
TGCGCCAGCAGTAGAAATACAGGGGCCACTGAAGCTTTCTTT
CASSRNTGATEAFF
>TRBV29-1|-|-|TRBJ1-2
TGCAGCGTTGATTTTATCAAGGGCTACACCTTC
CSVDFIKGYTF
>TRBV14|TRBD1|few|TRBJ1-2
TGTGCCAGCAGCCAAGATCCTGGCAGGGCAGGGGGCTATGGCTACACCTTC
CASSQDPGRAGGYGYTF
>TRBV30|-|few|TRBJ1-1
TGTGCCTGGAGTGACAGGACGGTCGTGAACACTGAAGCTTTCTTT
CAWSDRTVVNTEAFF
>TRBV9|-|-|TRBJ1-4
TGTGCCAGCAGCGTAGAGGGGACAACTAATGAAAAACTGTTTTTT
CASSVEGTTNEKLFF
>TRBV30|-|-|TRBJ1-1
TGTGCCTGGAGTGCCGGGACAACCAACACTGAAGCTTTCTTT
CAWSAGTTNTEAFF
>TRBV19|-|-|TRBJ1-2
TGTGCCAGTAGTCCGGACACCCCACTGGACTATGGCTACACCTTC
CASSPDTPLDYGYTF
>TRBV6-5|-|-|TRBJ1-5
TGTGCCAGCAGTGAACTGATCCGGCCCCCCCAGCATTTT
CASSELIRPPQHF
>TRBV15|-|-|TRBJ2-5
TGTGCCACCAGCCACTACCCGTCTATAACGGATCTCCAAGAGACCCAGTACTTC
CATSHYPSITDLQETQYF
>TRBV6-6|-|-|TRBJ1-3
TGTGCCAGCAGGATGAACGGGCCTGGAAACACCATATATTTT
CASRMNGPGNTIYF
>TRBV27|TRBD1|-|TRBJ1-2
TGTGCCAGCAGTTTAGCGTGGACAGGGGGTGCTGCTGGCTACACCTTC
CASSLAWTGGAAGYTF
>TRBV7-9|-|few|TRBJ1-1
TGTGCCAGCAGCTTAGGTACTGGGGCTTTCTTT
CASSLGTGAFF
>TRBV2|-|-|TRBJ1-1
TGTGCCAGCAGAGGGGGAAGGGGCACTGAAGCTTTCTTT
CASRGGRGTEAFF
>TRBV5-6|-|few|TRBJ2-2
TGTGCCAGCAGCTCCGGGGAAACCGGGGAGCTGTTTTTT
CASSSGETGELFF
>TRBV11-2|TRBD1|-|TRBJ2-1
TGTGCCAGCAGCCCATGGACAGGGGACCCCTACAATGAGCAGTTCTTC
CASSPWTGDPYNEQFF
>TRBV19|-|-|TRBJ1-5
TGTGCCAGTAAAGGGTGGGGGTATAGCAATCAGCCCCAGCATTTT
CASKGWGYSNQPQHF
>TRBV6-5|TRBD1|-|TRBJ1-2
TGTGCCAGCAGTTACGGGGACAGGGATGGCTACACCTTC
CASSYGDRDGYTF
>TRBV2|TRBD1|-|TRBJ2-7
TGTGCCAGCAGTGAGATGGGACAGGGATACGAGCAGTACTTC
CASSEMGQGYEQYF
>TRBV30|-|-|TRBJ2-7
TGTGCCTGGAGTGTACAGGGTTCCTACGAGCAGTACTTC
CAWSVQGSYEQYF
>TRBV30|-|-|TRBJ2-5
TGTGCCTGGAGTGGGACAGAAGAGACCCAGTACTTC
CAWSGTEETQYF
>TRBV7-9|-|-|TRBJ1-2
TGTGCCAGCAGCGGAACACAGGGCCAGTCAATTGCCAACTATGGCTACACCTTC
CASSGTQGQSIANYGYTF
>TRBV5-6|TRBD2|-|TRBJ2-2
TGTGCCAGCACCTGGCCGTCCGGGGGGGCCACCGGGGAGCTGTTTTTT
CASTWPSGGATGELFF
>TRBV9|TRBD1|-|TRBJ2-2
TGTGCCAGCAGCGCACGAGACCTACAGGGGTTCGGGGAGCTGTTTTTT
CASSARDLQGFGELFF
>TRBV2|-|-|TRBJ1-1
TGTGCCAGGACAGAGAACACTGAAGCTTTCTTT
CARTENTEAFF
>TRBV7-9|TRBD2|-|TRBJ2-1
TGTGCCAGCAGCCAACTAGCGGGGACTTCTTTTGAGCAGTTCTTC
CASSQLAGTSFEQFF
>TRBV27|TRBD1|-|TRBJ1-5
TGTGCCAGCAGCTTTATCGGGACAGGGGAACAGCCCCAGCATTTT
CASSFIGTGEQPQHF
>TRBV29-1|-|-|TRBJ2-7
TGCAGCGCCCAGCAGGGCAGGAGCTACGAGCAGTACTTC
CSAQQGRSYEQYF
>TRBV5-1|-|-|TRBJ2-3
TGCGCCAGCAGCTTCCCAATGGACGGCACAGATACGCAGTATTTT
CASSFPMDGTDTQYF
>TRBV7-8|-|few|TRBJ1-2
TGTGCCAGCAGCGATAGGACACAGGGAAGCTATGGCTACACCTTC
CASSDRTQGSYGYTF
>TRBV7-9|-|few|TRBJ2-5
TGTGCCAGCAGCTTAGACGCCTCATCCGGGACCCAGTACTTC
CASSLDASSGTQYF
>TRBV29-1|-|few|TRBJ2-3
TGCAGCCCCTTGGCGGGCGATACGCAGTATTTT
CSPLAGDTQYF
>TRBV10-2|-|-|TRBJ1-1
TGCGCCAGCAAGCCGGTCCCTCGGGGTGAAGCTTTCTTT
CASKPVPRGEAFF